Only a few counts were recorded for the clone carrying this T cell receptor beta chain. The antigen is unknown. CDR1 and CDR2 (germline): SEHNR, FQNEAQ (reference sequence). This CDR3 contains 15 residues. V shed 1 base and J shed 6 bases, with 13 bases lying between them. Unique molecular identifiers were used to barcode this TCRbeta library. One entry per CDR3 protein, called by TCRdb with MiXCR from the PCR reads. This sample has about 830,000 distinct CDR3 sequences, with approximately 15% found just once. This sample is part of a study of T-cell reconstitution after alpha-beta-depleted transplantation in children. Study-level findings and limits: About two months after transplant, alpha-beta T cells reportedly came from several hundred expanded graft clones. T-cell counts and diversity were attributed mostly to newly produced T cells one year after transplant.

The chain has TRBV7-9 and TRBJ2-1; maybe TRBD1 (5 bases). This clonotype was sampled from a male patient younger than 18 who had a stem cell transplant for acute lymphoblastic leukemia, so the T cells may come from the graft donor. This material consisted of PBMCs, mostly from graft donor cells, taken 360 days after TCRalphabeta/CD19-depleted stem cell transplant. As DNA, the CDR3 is TGTGCCAGCAGCTTAGGGCAGGGCGTGGGCAATGAGCAGTTCTTC. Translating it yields CASSLGQGVGNEQFF.